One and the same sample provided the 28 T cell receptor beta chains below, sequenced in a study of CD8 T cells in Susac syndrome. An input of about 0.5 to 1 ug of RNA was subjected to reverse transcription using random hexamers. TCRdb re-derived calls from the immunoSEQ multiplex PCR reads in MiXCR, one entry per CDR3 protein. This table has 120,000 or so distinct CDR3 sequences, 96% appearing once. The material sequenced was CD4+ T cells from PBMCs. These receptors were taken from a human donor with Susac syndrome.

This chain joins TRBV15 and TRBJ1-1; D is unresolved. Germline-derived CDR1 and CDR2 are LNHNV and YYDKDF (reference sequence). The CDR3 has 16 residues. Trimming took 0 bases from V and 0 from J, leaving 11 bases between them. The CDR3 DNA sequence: TGTGCCACCAGCAGAGATCAAGGTTTCATGAACACTGAAGCTTTCTTT. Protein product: CATSRDQGFMNTEAFF.

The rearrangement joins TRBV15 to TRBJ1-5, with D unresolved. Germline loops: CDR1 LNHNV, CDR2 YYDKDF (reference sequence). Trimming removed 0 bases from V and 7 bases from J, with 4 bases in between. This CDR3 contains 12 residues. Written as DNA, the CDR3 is TGTGCCACCAGCAGAGATGACCAGCCCCAGCATTTT. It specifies CATSRDDQPQHF.

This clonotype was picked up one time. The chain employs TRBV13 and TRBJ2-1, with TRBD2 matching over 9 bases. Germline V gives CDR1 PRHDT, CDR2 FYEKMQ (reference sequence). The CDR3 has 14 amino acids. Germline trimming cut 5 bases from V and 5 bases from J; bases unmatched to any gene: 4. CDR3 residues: CASSPGLAHNEQFF. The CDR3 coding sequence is TGTGCCAGCAGCCCCGGACTAGCGCACAATGAGCAGTTCTTC.

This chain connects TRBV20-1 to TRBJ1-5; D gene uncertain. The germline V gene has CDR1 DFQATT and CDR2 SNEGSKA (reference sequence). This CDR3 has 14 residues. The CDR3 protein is CRATAVGVDQPQHF. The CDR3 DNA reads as TGCAGAGCCACTGCAGTCGGGGTCGATCAGCCCCAGCATTTT.

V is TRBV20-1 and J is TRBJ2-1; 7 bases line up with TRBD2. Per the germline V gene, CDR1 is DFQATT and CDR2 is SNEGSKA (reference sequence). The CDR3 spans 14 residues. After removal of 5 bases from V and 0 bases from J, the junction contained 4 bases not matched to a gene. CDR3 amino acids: CSALSGVSYNEQFF. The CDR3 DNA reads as TGCAGTGCTCTCAGCGGGGTCTCCTACAATGAGCAGTTCTTC.

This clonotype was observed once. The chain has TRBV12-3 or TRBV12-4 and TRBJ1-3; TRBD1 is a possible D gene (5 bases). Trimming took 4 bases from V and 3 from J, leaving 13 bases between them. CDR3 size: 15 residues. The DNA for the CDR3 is TGTGCCAGCAGTTCCCGGGACTCTTTTGGAAACACCATATATTTT. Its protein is CASSSRDSFGNTIYF.

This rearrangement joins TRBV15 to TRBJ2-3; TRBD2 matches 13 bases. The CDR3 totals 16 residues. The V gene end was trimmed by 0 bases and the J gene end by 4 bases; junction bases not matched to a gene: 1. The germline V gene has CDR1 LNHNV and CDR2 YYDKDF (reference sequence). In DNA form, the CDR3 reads TGTGCCACCAGCAGAGAGGGACTAGCGGGGTCAGATACGCAGTATTTT. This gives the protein CATSREGLAGSDTQYF.

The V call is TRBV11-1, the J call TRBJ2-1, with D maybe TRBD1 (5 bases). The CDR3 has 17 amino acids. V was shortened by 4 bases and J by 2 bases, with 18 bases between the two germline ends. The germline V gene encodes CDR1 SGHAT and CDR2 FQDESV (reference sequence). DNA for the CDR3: TGTGCCAGCAGCTCGTCTGAAAAGGGGCCTACCTACAATGAGCAGTTCTTC. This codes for CASSSSEKGPTYNEQFF. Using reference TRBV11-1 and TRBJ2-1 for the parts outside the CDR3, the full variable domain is EAEVAQSPRYKITEKSQAVAFWCDPISGHATLYWYRQILGQGPELLVQFQDESVVDDSQLPKDRFSAERLKGVDSTLKIQPAELGDSAMYLCASSSSEKGPTYNEQFFGPGTRLTVL.

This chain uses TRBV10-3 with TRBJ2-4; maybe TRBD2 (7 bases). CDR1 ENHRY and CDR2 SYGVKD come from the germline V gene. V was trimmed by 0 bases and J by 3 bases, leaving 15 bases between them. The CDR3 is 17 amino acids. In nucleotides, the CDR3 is TGTGCCATCAGTGAGTCGGGGGGGCGAGGACTCAAAAACATTCAGTACTTC. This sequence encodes CAISESGGRGLKNIQYF.

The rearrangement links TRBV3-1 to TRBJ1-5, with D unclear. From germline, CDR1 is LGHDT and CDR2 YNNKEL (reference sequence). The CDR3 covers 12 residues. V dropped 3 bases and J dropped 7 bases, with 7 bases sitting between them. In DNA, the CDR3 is TGTGCCAGCAGCCACCTGAGCCAGCCCCAGCATTTT. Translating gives CASSHLSQPQHF.

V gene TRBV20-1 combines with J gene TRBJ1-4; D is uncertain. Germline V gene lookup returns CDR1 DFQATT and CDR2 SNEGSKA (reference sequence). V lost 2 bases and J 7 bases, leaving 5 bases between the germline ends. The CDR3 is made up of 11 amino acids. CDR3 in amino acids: CSARSSEKLFF. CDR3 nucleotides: TGCAGTGCTAGAAGTTCTGAAAAACTGTTTTTT.

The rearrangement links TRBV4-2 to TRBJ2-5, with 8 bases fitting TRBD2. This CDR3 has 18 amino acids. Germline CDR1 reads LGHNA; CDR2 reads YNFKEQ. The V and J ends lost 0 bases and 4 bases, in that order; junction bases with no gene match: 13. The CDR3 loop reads CASSQDLAGGRSAETQYF. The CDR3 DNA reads TGTGCCAGCAGCCAAGATCTGGCGGGAGGCCGAAGCGCAGAGACCCAGTACTTC.

CDR3 residues: CSVEDGTGDGYTF. In nucleotides, the CDR3 is TGCAGCGTTGAAGATGGGACAGGGGACGGCTACACCTTC. The V gene is TRBV29-1, the J gene TRBJ1-2, with 10 bases matching TRBD1. CDR1 and CDR2 (germline): SQVTM, ANQGSEA. With 0 bases clipped from V and 8 bases from J, the junction kept 3 bases outside the gene matches. The CDR3 loop spans 13 amino acids.

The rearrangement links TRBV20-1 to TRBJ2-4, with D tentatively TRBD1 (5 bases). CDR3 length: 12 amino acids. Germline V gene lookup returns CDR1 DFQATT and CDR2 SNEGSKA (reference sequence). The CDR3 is CRATEAKNIQYF. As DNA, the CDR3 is TGCAGAGCGACAGAAGCCAAAAACATTCAGTACTTC.

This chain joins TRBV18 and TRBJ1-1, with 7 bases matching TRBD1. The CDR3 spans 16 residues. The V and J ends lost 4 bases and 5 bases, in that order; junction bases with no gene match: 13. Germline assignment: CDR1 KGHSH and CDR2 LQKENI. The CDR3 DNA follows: TGTGCCAGCTCACGAACAGGGGTTGATTGGGGGACTGAAGCTTTCTTT. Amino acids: CASSRTGVDWGTEAFF.

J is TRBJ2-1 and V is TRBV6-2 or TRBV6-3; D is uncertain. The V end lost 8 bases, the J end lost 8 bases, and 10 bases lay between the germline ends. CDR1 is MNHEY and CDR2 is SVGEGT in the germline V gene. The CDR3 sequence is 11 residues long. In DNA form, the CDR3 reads TGTGCCAGCCGGTCAATCGATGAGCAGTTCTTC. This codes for CASRSIDEQFF.

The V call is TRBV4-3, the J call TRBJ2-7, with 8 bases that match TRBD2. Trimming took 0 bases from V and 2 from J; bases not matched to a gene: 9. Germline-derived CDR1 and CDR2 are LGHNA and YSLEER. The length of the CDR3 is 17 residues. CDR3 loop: CASSQDMGTRTPYEQYF. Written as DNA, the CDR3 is TGCGCCAGCAGCCAAGATATGGGGACTAGGACCCCCTACGAGCAGTACTTC.

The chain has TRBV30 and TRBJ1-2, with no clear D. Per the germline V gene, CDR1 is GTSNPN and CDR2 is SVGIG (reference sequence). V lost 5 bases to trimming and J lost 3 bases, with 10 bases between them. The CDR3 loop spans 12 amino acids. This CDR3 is CAWSGRDYGYTF. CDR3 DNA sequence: TGTGCCTGGTCGGGGAGGGACTATGGCTACACCTTC.

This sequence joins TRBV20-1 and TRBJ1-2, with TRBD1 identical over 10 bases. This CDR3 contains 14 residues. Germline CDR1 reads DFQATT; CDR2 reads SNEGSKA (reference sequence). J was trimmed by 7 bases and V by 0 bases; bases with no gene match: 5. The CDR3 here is CSAREDRDRGGYTF. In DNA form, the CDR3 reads TGCAGTGCTAGAGAAGACCGGGACAGGGGTGGCTACACCTTC.

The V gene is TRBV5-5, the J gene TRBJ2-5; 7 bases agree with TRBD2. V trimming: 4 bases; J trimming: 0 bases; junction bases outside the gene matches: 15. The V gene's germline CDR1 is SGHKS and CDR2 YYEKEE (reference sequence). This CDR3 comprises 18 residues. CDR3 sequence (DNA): TGTGCCAGCAGCGTTAGGACTAGTTTTAATAGGGACCAAGAGACCCAGTACTTC. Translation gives CASSVRTSFNRDQETQYF.

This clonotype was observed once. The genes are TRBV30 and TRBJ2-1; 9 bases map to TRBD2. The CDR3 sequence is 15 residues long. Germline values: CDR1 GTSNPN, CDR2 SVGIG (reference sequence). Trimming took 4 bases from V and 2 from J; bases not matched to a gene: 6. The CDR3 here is CAWNSGSPTYNEQFF. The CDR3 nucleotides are TGTGCCTGGAATAGCGGGAGTCCTACCTACAATGAGCAGTTCTTC.

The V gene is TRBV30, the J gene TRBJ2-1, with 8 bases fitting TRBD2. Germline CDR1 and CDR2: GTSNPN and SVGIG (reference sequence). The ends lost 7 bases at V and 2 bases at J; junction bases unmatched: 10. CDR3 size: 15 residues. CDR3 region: CASTSGSATYNEQFF. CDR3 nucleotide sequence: TGTGCCTCCACAAGCGGGAGCGCCACCTACAATGAGCAGTTCTTC.

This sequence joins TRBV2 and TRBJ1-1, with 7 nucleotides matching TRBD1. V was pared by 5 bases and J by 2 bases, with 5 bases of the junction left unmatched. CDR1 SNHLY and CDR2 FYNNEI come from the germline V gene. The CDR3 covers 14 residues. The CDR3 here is CASSRGQTNTEAFF. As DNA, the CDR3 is TGTGCCAGCAGTCGGGGACAGACTAACACTGAAGCTTTCTTT.

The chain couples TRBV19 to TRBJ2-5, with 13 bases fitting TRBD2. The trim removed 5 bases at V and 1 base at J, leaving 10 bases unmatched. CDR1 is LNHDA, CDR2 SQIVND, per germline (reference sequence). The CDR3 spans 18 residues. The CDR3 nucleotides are TGTGCCAGTAGTCGAAGACTAGCGGGAGGTTATTCCCAAGAGACCCAGTACTTC. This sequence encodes CASSRRLAGGYSQETQYF.

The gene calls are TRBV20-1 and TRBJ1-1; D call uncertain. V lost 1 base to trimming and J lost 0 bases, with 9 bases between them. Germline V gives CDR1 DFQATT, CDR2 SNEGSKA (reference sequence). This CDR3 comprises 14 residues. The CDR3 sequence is CSARASTMNTEAFF. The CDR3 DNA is TGCAGTGCTAGAGCTTCAACGATGAACACTGAAGCTTTCTTT.

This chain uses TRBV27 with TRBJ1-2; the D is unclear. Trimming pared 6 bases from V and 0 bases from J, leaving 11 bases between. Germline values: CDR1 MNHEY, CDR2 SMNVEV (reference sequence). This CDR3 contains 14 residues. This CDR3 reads CASSRSGANYGYTF. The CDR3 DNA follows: TGTGCCAGCAGCCGGAGCGGAGCTAACTATGGCTACACCTTC.

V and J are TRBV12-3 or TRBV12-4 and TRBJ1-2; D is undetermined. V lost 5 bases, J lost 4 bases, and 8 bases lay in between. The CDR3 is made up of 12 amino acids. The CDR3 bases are TGTGCCAGCAGTCTGAGTTCCTATGGCTACACCTTC. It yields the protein CASSLSSYGYTF.

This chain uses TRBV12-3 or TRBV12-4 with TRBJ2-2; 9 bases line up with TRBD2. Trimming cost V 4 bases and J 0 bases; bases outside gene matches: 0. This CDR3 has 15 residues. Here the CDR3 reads CASSSSGANTGELFF. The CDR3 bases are TGTGCCAGCAGTTCTAGCGGGGCGAACACCGGGGAGCTGTTTTTT.